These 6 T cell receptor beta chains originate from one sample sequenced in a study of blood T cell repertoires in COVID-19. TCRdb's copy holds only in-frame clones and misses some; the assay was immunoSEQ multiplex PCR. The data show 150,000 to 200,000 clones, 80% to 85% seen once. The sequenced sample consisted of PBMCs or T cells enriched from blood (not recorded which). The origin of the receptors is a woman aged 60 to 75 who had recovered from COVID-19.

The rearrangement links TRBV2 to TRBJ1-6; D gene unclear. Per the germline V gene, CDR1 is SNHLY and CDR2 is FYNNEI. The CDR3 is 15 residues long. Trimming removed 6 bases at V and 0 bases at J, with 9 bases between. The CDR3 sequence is CASSPESSYNSPLHF. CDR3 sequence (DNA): TGTGCCAGCAGCCCGGAGAGCTCCTATAATTCACCCCTCCACTTT.

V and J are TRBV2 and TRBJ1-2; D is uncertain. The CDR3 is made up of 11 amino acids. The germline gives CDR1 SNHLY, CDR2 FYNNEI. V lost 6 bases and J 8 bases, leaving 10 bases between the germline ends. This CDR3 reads CASSPAGGYTF. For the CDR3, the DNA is TGTGCCAGCAGCCCCGCGGGAGGCTACACCTTC.

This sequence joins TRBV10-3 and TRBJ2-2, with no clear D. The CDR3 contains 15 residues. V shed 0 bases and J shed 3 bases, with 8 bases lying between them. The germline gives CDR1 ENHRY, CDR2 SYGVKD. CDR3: CAISESSPHTGELFF. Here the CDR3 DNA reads TGTGCCATCAGTGAGTCTAGTCCTCACACCGGGGAGCTGTTTTTT.

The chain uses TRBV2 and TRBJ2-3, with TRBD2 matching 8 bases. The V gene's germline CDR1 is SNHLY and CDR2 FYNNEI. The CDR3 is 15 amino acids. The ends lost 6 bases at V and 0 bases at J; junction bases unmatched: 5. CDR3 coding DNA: TGTGCCAGCAGGGCAGCGGGGGTTAGCACAGATACGCAGTATTTT. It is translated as CASRAAGVSTDTQYF.

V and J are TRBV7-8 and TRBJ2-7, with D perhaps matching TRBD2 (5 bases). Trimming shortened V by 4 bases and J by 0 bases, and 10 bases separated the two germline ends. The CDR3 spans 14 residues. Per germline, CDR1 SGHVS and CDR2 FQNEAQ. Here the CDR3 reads CASSSTGSSYEQYF. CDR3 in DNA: TGTGCCAGCAGCTCGACGGGGAGCTCCTACGAGCAGTACTTC.

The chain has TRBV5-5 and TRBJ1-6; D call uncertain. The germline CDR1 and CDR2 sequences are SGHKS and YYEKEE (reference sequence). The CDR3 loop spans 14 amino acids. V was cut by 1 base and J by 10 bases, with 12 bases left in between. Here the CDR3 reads CASSLNGEYSPLHF. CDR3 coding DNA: TGTGCCAGCAGCTTGAACGGAGAATACTCACCCCTCCACTTT.